A single sample gave rise to the 6 T cell receptor beta chains below, sequenced in a study of PD-L1 blockade in urothelial cancer. Method: immunoSEQ multiplex PCR; TCRdb's copy keeps in-frame clones and lacks some. The table lists tens of thousands of clones, roughly nine tenths of them singletons. The time point here: peripheral blood 6 weeks after treatment start. The sequenced sample was PBMCs, obtained around atezolizumab (anti-PD-L1) treatment. Every receptor here comes from a man in his sixties or seventies with urothelial cancer.

This chain joins TRBV9 and TRBJ2-5; D not certain. Germline CDR1 is SGDLS and CDR2 is YYNGEE. V was trimmed by 2 bases and J by 2 bases, leaving 7 bases between them. The CDR3 runs 13 residues. The CDR3 region has the DNA TGTGCCAGCAGCGTTTCCCAGCAAGAGACCCAGTACTTC. Translated: CASSVSQQETQYF.

The chain couples TRBV10-3 to TRBJ2-5; 10 bases align to TRBD1. Looked up from germline, CDR1 is ENHRY and CDR2 is SYGVKD. After removal of 4 bases from V and 3 bases from J, the junction contained 2 bases not matched to a gene. This CDR3 is 14 amino acids long. The CDR3 sequence is CAISGGQGEETQYF. The DNA for the CDR3 is TGTGCCATCAGTGGTGGACAGGGGGAAGAGACCCAGTACTTC.

This clone was seen a few times. The rearrangement uses TRBV5-1 and TRBJ2-1; TRBD2 is a possible D gene (5 bases). The CDR3 extends over 14 amino acids. Looked up from germline, CDR1 is SGHRS and CDR2 is YFSETQ. V was clipped by 7 bases and J by 10 bases, with 21 bases between them. CDR3 in DNA: TGCGCCAGCCGGGGATGGTTAGGGTCGTGGGAGCAGTTCTTC. This sequence encodes CASRGWLGSWEQFF.

The gene calls are TRBV18 and TRBJ1-4, with TRBD1 identical over 7 bases. V gave up 2 bases and J gave up 7 bases; unmatched junction bases: 19. The CDR3 is 19 amino acids. Per germline, CDR1 KGHSH and CDR2 LQKENI. CDR3 protein: CASSPRGINRQGRGEKLFF. DNA of the CDR3: TGTGCCAGCTCACCAAGGGGAATAAATCGACAGGGACGAGGTGAAAAACTGTTTTTT.

J is TRBJ2-7 and V is TRBV28; D might be TRBD2 (5 bases). CDR1 is MDHEN and CDR2 is SYDVKM in the germline V gene. The ends were cut back, 6 bases at V and 6 bases at J, with 12 bases in the middle. The CDR3 runs 12 residues. CDR3 residues: CASSPLVREQYF. In DNA form, the CDR3 reads TGTGCCAGCAGCCCACTAGTGCGCGAGCAGTACTTC.

The chain uses TRBV5-6 and TRBJ2-5; TRBD1 agrees at 8 bases. The junction had 9 bases not matched to a gene; V was cut back by 4 bases and J by 1 base. The CDR3 runs 16 residues. Germline V CDR1 and CDR2: SGHDT, YYEEEE. CDR3 protein: CASSLGQGGPQETQYF. In DNA form, the CDR3 reads TGTGCCAGCAGCCTTGGACAGGGTGGTCCCCAAGAGACCCAGTACTTC.